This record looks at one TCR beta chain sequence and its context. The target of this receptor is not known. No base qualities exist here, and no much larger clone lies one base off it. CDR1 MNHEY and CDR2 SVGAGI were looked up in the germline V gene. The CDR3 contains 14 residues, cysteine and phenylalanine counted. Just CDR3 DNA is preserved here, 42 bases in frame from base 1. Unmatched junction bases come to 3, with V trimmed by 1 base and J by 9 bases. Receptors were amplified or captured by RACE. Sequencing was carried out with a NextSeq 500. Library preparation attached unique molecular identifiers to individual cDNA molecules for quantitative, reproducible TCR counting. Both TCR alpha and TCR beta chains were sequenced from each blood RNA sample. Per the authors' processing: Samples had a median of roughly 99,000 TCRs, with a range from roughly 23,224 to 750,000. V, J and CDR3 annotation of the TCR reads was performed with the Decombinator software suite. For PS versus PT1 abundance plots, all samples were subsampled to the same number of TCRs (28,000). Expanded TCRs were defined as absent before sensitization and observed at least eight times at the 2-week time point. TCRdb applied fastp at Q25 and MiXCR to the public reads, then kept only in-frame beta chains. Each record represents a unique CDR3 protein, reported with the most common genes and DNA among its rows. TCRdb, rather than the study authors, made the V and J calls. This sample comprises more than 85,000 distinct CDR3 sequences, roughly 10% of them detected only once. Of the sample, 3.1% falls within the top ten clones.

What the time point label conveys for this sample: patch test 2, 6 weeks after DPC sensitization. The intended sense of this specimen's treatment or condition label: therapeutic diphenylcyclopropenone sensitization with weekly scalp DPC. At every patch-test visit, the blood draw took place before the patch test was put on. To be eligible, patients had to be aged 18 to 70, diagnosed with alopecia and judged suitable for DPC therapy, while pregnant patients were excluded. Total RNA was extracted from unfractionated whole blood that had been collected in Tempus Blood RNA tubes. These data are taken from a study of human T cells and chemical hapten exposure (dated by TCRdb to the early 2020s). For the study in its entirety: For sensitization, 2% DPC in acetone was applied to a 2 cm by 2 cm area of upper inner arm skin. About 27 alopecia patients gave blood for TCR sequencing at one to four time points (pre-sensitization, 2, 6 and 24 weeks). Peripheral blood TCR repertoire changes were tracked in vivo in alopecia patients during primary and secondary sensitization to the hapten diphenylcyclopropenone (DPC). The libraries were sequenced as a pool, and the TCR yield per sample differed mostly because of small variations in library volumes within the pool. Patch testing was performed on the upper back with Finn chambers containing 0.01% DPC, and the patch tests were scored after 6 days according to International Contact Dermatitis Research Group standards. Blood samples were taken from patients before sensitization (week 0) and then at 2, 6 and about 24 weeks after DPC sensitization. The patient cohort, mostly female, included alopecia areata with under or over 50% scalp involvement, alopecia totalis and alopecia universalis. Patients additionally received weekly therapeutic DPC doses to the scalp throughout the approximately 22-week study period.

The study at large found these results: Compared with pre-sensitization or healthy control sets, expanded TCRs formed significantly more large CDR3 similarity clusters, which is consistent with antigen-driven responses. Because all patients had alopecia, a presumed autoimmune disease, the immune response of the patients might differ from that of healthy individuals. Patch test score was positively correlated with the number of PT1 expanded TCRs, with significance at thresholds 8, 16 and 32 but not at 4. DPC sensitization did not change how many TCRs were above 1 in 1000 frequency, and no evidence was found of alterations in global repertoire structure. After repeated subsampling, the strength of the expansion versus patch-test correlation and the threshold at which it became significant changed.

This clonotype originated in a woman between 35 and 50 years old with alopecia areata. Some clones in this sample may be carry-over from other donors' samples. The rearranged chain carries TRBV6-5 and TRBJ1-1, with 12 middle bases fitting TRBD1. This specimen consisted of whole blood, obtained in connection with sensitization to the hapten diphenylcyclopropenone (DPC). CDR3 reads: CASSYFRDRGQAFF. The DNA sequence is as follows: TGTGCCAGCAGTTACTTCCGGGACAGGGGGCAAGCTTTCTTT.